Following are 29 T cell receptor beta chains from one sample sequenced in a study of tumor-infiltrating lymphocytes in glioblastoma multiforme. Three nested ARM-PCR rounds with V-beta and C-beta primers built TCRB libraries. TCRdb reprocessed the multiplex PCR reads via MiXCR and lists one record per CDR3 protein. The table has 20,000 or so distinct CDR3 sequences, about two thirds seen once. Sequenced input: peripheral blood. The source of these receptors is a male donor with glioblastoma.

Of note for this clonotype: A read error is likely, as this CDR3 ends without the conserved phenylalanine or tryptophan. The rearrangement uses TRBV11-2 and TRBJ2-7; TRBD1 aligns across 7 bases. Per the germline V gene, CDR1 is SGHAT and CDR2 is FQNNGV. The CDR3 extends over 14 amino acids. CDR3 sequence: CASSPQGKNYQQYL. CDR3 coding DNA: TGCGCCAGCAGCCCACAGGGGAAAAACTACCAGCAGTACCTC.

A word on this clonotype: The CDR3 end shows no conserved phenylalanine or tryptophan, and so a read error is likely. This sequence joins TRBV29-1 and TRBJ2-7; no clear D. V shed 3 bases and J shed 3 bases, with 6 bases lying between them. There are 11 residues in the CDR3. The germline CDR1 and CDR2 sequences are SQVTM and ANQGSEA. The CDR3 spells CSVEDYYEQYH. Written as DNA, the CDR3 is TGCAGCGTTGAGGATTACTACGAGCAGTACCAC.

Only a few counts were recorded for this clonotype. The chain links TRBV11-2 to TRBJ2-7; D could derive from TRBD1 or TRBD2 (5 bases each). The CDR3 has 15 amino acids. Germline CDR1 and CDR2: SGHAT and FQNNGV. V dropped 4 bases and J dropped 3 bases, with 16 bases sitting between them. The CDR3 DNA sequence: TGTGCCAGCAGCTCTCCCGGGGCCTTCGGCTACGAGCAGTACTTC. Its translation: CASSSPGAFGYEQYF.

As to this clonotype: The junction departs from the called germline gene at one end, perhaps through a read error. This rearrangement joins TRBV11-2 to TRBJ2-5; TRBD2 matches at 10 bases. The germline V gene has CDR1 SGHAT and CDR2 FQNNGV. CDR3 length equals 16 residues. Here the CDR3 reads CANSPWTSGREETQYF. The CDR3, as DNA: TGTGCCAACAGCCCATGGACTAGCGGTAGAGAAGAGACCCAGTACTTC.

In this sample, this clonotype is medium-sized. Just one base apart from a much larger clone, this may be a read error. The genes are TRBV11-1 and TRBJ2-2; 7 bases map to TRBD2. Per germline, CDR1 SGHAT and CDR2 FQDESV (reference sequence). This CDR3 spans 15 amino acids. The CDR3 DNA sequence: TGTGCCAGCAGCTTAGGGCTAGCGGACACCGGGAAGCTGTTTTTT. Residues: CASSLGLADTGKLFF.

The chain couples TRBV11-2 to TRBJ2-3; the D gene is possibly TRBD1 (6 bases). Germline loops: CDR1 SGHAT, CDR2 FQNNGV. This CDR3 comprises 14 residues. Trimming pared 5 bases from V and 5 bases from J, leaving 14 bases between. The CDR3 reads CASSMGQRKDTQYF. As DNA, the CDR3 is TGTGCCAGCAGCATGGGACAAAGGAAAGATACGCAGTATTTT.

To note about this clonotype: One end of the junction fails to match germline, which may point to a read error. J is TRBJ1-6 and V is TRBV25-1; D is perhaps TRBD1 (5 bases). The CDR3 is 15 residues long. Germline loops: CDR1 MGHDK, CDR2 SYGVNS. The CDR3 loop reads CASSDPTEYNPPLYF. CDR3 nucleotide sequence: TGTGCCAGCAGTGACCCGACAGAATATAATCCACCCCTCTACTTT. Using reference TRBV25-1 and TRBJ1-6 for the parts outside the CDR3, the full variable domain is EADIYQTPRYLVIGTGKKITLECSQTMGHDKMYWYQQDPGMELHLIHYSYGVNSTEKGDLSSESTVSRIRTEHFPLTLESARPSHTSQYLCASSDPTEYNPPLYFGNGTRLTVT.

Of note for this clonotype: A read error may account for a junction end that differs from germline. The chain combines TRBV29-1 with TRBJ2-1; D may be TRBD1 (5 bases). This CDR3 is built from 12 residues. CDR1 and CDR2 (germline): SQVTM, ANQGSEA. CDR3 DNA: TGCAGCATTGGGTTACAGGTGCATGAGCAGTTCTTT. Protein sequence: CSIGLQVHEQFF.

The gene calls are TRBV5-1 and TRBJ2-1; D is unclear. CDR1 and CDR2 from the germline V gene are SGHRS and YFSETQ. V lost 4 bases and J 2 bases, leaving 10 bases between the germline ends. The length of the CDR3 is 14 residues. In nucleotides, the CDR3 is TGCGCCAGCAGCGGATCGGGCCCCTACAATGAGCAGTTCTTC. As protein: CASSGSGPYNEQFF.

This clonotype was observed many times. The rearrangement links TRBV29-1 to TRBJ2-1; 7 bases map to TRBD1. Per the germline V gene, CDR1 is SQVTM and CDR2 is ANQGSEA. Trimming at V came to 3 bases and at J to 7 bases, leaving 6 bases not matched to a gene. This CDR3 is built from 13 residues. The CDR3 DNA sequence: TGCAGCGTTGATCTTCCAGGGGGTAATGAGCAGTTCTTC. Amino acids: CSVDLPGGNEQFF.

The CDR3 is CASSQTSGRAPWLFF. The CDR3 nucleotides are TGCGCCAGCAGCCAGACTAGCGGCAGGGCCCCCTGGCTGTTCTTC. The rearrangement joins TRBV5-1 to TRBJ2-1, with TRBD2 matching 9 bases. The CDR3 runs to 15 residues. CDR1 is SGHRS and CDR2 is YFSETQ in the germline V gene. The junction had 17 bases not matched to a gene; V was cut back by 4 bases and J by 15 bases.

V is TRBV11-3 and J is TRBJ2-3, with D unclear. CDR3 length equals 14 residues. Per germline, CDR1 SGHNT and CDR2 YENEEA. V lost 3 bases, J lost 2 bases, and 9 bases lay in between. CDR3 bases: TGTGCCAGCAGCTTTGAGAGTCACACAGATACGCAGTATTTT. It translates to CASSFESHTDTQYF.

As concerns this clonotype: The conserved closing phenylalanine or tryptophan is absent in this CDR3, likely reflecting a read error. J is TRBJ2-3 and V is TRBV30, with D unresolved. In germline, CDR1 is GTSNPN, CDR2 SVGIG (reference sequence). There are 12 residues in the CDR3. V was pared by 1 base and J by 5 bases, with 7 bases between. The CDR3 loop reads CAWSEIGDTQYS. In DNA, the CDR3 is TGTGCCTGGAGTGAGATCGGAGATACGCAGTATTCT.

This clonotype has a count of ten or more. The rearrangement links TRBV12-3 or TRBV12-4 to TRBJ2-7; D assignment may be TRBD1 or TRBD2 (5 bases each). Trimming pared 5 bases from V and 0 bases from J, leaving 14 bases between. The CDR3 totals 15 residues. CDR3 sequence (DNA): TGTGCCAGCAGTGAGGGACCGCACAACTCCTACGAGCAGTACTTC. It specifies CASSEGPHNSYEQYF.

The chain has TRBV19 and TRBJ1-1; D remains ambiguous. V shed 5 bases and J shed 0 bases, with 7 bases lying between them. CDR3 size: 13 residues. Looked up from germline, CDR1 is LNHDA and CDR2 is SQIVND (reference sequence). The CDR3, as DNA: TGTGCCAGTAGTCCACAGATGAACACTGAAGCTTTCTTT. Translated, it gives CASSPQMNTEAFF.

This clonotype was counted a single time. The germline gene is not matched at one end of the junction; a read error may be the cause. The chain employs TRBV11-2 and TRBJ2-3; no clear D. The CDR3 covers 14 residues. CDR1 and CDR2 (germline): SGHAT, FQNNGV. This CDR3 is CASSLIRITDMQYF. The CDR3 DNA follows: TGTGCCAGCAGTTTAATACGAATCACAGATATGCAGTATTTT.

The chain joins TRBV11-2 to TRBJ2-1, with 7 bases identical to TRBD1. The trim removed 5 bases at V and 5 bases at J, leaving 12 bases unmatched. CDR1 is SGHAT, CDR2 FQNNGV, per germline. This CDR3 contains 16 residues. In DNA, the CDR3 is TGTGCCAGCAGCGGTGACAGGGAGAAGGTCAACAATGAGCAGTTCTTC. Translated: CASSGDREKVNNEQFF.

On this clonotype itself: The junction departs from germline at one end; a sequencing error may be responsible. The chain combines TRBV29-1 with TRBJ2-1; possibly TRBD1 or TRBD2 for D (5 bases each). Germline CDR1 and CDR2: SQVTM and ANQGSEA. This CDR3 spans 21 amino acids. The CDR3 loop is CSVENLQSWGSPLERENDQFF. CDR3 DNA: TGCAGCGTTGAAAACCTACAGTCTTGGGGGTCACCCCTCGAACGGGAAAATGATCAGTTCTTC.

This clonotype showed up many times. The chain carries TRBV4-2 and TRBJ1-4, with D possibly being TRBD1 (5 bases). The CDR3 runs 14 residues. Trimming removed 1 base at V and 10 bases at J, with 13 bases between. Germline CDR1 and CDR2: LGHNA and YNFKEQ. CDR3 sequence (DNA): TGTGCCAGCAGCCAAGGAGGGATTCAGGGAAAACTGTTTTTT. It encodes CASSQGGIQGKLFF.

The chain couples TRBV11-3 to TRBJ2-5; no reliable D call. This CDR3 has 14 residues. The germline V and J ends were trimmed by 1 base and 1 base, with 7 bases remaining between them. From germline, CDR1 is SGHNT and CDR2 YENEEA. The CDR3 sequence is CASSLGVAQETQYF. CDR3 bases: TGTGCCAGCAGCTTAGGGGTCGCCCAAGAGACCCAGTACTTC.

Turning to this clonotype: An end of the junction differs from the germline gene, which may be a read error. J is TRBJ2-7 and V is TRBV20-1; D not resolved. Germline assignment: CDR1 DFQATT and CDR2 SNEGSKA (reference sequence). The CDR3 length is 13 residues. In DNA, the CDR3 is TGCAGTGCTAGAGCGATTACGACCAACGAGCAATACTTC. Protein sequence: CSARAITTNEQYF.

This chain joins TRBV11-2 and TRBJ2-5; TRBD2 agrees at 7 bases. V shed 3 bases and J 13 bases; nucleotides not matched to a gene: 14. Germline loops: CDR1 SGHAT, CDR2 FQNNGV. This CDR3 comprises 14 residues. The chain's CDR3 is CASSFASGMETRYF. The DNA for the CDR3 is TGTGCCAGCAGCTTCGCTAGCGGCATGGAGACACGGTACTTC.

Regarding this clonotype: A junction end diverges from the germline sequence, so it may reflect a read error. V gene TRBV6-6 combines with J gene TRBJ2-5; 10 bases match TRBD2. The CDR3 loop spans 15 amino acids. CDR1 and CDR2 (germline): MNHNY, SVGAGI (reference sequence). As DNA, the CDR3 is TGTGCCAGCAGTTCCCCACTAGCGGGGCAGGAGACCCAGAACTTC. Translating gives CASSSPLAGQETQNF.

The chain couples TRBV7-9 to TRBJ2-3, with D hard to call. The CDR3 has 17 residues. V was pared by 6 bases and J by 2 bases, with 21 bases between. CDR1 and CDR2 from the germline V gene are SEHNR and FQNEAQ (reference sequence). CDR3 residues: CASRTTSCLNSTDTQYF. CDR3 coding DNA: TGTGCCAGCAGGACCACCTCCTGTCTTAATTCCACAGATACGCAGTATTTT.

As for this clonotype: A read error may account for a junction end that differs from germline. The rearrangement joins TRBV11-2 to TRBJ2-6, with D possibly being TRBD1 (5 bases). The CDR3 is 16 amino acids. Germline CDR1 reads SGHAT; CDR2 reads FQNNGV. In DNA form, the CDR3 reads TGTGCCAGCAGCTATACGCAGTGGTCTGGGGCCAACATCCTGACTTTC. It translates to CASSYTQWSGANILTF.

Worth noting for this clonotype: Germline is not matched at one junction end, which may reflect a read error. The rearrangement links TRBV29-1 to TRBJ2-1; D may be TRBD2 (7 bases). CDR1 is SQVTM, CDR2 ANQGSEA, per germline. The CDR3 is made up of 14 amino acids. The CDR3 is CSVGGRQRGNEQFF. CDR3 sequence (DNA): TGCAGTGTTGGGGGGCGGCAGCGGGGCAATGAGCAGTTCTTC.

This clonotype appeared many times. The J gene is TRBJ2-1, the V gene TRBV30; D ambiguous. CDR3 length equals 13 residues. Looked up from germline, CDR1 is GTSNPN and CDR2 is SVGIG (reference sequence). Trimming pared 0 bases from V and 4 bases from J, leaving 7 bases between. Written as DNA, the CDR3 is TGTGCCTGGAGTGTACCAGCTTACAATGAGCAGTTCTTC. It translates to CAWSVPAYNEQFF.

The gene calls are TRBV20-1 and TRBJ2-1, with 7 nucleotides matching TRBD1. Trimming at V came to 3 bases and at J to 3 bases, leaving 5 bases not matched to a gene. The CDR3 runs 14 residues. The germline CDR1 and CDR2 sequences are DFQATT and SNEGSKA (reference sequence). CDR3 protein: CSASDRVNYNEQFF. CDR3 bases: TGCAGTGCTAGTGACAGGGTGAACTACAATGAGCAGTTCTTC.

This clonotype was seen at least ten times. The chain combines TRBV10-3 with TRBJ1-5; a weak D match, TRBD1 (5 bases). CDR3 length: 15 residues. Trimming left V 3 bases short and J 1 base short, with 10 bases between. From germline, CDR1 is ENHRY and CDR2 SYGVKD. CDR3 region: CAISDEGSSNQPQHF. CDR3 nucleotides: TGTGCCATCAGTGATGAGGGGTCGAGCAATCAGCCCCAGCATTTT.